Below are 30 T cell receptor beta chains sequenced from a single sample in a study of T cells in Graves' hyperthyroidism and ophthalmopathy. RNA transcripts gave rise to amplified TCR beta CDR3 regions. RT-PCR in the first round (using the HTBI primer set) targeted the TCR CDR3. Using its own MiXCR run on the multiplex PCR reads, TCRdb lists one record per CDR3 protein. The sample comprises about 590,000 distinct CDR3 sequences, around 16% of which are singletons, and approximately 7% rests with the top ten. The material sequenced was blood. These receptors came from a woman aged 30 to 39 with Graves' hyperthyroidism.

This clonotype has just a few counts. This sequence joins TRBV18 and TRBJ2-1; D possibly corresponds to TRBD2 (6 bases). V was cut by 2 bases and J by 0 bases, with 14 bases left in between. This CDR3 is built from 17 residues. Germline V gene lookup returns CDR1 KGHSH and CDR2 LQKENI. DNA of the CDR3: TGTGCCAGCTCACCAGGCGGGGTCAGCAGCTCCTACAATGAGCAGTTCTTC. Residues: CASSPGGVSSSYNEQFF.

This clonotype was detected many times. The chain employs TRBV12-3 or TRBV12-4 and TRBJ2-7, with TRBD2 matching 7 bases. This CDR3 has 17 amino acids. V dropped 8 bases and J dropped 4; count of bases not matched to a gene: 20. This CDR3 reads CASSTKAAGVYAYEQYF. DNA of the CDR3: TGTGCCAGCTCGACTAAAGCGGCGGGAGTCTATGCGTACGAGCAGTACTTC.

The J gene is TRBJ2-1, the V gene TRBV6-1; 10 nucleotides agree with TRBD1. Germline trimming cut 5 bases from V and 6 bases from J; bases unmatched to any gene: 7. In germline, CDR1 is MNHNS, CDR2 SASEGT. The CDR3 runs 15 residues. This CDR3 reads CASSRDRGFFNEQFF. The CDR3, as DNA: TGTGCCAGCAGTAGGGACAGGGGATTCTTCAATGAGCAGTTCTTC.

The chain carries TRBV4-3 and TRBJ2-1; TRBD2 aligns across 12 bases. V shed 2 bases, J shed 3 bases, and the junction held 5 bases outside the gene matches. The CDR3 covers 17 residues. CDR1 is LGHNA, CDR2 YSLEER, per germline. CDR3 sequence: CASSQLLAGGGYNEQFF. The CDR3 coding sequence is TGCGCCAGCAGCCAACTCCTAGCGGGGGGGGGCTACAATGAGCAGTTCTTC.

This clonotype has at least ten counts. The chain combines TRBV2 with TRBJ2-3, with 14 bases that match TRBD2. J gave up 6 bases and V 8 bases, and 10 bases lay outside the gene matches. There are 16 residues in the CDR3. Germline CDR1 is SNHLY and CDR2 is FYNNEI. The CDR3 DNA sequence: TGTGCCAGCGGGAAGGGGACTAGCGGGAGATCGGATACGCAGTATTTT. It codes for CASGKGTSGRSDTQYF.

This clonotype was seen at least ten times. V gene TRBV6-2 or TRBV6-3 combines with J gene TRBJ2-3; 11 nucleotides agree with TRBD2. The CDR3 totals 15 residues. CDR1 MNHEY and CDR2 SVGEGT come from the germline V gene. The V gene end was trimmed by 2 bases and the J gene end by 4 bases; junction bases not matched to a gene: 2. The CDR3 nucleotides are TGTGCCAGCAGTTACGGGACTAGCGGAGCAGATACGCAGTATTTT. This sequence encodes CASSYGTSGADTQYF.

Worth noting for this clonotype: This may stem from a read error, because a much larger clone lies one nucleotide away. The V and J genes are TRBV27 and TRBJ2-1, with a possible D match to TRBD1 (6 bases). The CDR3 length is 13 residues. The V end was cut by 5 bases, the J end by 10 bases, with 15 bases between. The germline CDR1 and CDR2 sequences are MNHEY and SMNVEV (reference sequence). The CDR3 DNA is TGTGCCAGCAGTGCAGGGGATAGCTACGAGCAGTTCTTC. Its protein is CASSAGDSYEQFF.

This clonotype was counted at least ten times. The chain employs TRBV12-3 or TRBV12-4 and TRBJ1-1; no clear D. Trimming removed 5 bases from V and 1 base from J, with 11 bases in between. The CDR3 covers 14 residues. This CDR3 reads CASSPYRRNTEAFF. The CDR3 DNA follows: TGTGCCAGCAGTCCCTATAGACGGAACACTGAAGCTTTCTTT.

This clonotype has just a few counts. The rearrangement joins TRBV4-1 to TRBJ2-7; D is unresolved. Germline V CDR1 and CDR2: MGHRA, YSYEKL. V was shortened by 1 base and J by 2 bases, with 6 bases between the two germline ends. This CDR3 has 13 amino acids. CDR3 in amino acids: CASSQGDTYEQYF. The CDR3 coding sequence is TGCGCCAGCAGCCAAGGGGATACCTACGAGCAGTACTTC.

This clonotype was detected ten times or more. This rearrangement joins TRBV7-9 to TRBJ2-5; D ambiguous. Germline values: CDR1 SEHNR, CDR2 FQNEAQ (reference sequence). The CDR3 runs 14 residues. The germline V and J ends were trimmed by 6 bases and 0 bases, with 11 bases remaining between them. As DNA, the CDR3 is TGTGCCAGCAGTTTATCTGGGTACCAAGAGACCCAGTACTTC. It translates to CASSLSGYQETQYF.

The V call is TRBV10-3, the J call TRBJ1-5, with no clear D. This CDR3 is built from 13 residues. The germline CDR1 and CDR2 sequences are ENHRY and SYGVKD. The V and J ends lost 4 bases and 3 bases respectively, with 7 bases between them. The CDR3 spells CAISVQFNQPQHF. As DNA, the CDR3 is TGTGCCATCAGTGTTCAATTCAATCAGCCCCAGCATTTT.

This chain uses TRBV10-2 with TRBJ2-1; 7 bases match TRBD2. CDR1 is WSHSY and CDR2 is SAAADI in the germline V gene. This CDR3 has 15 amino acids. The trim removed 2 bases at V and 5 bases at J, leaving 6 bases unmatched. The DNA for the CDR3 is TGCGCCAGCAGTGAGGGTAGCGGGCGTAACAATGAGCAGTTCTTC. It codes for CASSEGSGRNNEQFF.

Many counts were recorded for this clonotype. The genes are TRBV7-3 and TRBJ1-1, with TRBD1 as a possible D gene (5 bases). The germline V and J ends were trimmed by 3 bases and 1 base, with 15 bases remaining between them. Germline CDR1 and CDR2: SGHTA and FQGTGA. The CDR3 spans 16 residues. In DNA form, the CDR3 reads TGTGCCAGCAGCTTGGGGCCCCAAGGAGAGAACACTGAAGCTTTCTTT. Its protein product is CASSLGPQGENTEAFF.

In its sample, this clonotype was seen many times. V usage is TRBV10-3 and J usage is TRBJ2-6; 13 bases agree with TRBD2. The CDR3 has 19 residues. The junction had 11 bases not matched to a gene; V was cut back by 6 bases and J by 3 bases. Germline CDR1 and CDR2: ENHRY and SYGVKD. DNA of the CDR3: TGTGCCATCAGCGGAGGGAGACTAGCGGGAGGAAGTGGGGCCAACGTCCTGACTTTC. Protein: CAISGGRLAGGSGANVLTF.

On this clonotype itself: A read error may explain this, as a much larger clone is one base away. CDR3 sequence: CASNPPPRAKEQFF. The DNA for the CDR3 is TGTGCCAGCAACCCACCCCCCCGGGCTAAAGAGCAGTTCTTC. The chain recombines TRBV13 with TRBJ2-1; no firm D call. There are 14 residues in the CDR3. Trimming cost V 7 bases and J 10 bases, with 20 bases left between them. The germline V gene has CDR1 PRHDT and CDR2 FYEKMQ (reference sequence).

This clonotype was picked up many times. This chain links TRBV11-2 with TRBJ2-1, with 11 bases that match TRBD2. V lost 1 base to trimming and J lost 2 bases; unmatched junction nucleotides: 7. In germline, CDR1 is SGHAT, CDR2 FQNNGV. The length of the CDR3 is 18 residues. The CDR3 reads CASSLVLASGRTYNEQFF. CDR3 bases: TGTGCCAGCAGCTTAGTACTGGCTAGCGGGAGGACCTACAATGAGCAGTTCTTC.

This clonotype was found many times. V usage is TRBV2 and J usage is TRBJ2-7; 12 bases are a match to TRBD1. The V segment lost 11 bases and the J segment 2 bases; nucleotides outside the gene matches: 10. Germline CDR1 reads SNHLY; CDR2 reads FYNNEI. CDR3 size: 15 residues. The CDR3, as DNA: TGTGCCTCCACGTCCGGGACAGGGGGCCCCTACGAGCAGTACTTC. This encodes CASTSGTGGPYEQYF.

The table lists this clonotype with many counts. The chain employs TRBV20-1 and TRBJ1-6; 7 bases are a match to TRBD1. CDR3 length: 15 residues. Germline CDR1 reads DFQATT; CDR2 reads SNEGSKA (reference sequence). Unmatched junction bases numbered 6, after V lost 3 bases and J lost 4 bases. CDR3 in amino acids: CSARTGSFYNSPLHF. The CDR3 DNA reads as TGCAGTGCTAGGACAGGGTCATTTTATAATTCACCCCTCCACTTT.

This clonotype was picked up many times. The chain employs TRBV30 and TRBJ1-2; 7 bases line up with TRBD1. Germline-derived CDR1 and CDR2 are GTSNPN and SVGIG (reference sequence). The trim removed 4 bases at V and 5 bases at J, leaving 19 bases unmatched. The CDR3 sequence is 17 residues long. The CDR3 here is CAWIKNVDREGGYGYTF. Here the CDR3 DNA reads TGTGCCTGGATCAAAAACGTCGACAGGGAGGGTGGTTATGGCTACACCTTC.

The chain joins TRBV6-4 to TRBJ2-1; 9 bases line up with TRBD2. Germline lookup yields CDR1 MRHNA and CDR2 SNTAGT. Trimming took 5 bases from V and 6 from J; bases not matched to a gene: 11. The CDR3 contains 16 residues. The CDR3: CASSPSGTSRTNEQFF. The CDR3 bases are TGTGCCAGCAGTCCCTCCGGGACTAGCCGGACCAATGAGCAGTTCTTC.

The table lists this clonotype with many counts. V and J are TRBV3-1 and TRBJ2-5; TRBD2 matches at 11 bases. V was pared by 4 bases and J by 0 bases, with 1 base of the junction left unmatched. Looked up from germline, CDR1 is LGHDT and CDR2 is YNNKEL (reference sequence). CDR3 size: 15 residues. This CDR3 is CASSRLAGHQETQYF. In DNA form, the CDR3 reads TGTGCCAGCAGCCGACTAGCGGGGCACCAAGAGACCCAGTACTTC.

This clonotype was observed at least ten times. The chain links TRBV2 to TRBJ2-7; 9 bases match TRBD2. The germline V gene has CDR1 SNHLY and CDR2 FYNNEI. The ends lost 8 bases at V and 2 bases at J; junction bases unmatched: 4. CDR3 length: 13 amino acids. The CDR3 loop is CASRSGSPYEQYF. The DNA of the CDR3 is TGTGCCAGCCGTAGCGGGAGCCCCTACGAGCAGTACTTC.

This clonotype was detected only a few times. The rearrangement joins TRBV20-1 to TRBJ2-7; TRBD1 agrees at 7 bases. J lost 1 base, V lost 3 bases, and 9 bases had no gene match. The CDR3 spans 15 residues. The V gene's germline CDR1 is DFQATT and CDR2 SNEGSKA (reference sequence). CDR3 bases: TGCAGTGCTAGTCCCGGGACAGCTTATTCCTACGAGCAGTACTTC. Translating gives CSASPGTAYSYEQYF.

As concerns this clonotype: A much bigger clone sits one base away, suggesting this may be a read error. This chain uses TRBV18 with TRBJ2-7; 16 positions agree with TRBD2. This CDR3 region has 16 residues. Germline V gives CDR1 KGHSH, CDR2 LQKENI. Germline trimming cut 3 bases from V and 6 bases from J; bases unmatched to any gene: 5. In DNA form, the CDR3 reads TGTGCCAGCTCACCGGGACTAGCGGGAGGGCTCTGCGAGCAGTACTTC. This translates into CASSPGLAGGLCEQYF.

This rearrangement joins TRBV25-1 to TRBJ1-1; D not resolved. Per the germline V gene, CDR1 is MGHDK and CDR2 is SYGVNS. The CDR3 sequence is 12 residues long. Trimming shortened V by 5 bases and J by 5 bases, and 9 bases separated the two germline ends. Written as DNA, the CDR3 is TGTGCCAGCAGTATTACTGCGACTGAAGCTTTCTTT. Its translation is CASSITATEAFF.

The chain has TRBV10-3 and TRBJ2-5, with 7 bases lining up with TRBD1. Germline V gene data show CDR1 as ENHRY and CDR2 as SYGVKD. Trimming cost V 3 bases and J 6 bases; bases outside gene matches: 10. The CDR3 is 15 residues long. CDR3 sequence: CAISDSDRDVKTQYF. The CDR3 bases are TGTGCCATCAGTGACTCCGACAGGGACGTGAAGACCCAGTACTTC.

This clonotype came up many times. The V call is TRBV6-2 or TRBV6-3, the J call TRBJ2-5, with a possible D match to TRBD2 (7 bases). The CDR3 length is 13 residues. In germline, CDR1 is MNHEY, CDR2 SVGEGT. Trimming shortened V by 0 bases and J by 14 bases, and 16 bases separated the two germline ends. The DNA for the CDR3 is TGTGCCAGCAGTTACTCTGGAGCGGGACAACCCTACTTC. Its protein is CASSYSGAGQPYF.

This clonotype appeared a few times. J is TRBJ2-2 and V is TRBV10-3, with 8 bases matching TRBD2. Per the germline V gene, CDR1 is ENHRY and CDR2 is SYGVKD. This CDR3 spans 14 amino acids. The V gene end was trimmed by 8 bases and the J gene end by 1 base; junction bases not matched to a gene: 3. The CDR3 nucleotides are TGTGCCATCGAGCGGGAGAAGAACACCGGGGAGCTGTTTTTT. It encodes CAIEREKNTGELFF.

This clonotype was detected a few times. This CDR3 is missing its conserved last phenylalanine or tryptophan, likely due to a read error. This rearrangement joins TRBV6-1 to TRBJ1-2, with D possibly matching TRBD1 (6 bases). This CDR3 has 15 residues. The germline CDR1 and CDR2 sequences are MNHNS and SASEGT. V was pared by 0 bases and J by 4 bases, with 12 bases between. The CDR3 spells CASSEAPGQIYGYTL. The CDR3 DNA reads TGTGCCAGCAGTGAAGCCCCCGGACAGATCTATGGCTACACCCTC.

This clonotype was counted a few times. The CDR3: CAWSDGQENQPQHF. CDR3 DNA: TGTGCCTGGAGTGACGGACAGGAAAATCAGCCCCAGCATTTT. The J gene is TRBJ1-5, the V gene TRBV30; the match to TRBD1 covers 7 bases. V gave up 1 base and J gave up 4 bases; unmatched junction bases: 4. The CDR3 length is 14 residues. Germline CDR1 reads GTSNPN; CDR2 reads SVGIG (reference sequence).